Listed below are T cell receptor beta chains from one sample, sequenced in a study of T cell changes during pregnancy in multiple sclerosis. Profiled with immunoSEQ multiplex PCR; TCRdb holds only in-frame clones, not every one. The data show about 40,000 clones, roughly 90% seen once. Sequencing was performed on peripheral blood, taken in the second trimester of pregnancy. The receptor set was obtained from a female donor in good health, enrolled as a control in a pregnancy study. Both conserved end residues are part of each CDR3. D genes are given only for firm matches. Some rows mark clone size as missing; the rest say once, few, many or name a class of expanded clone.

TRBJ2-3 | - | - | TRBV7-6 | TGTGCCAGCAGCTTAGAGGCTAGCATTGGCACAGATACGCAGTATTTT | CASSLEASIGTDTQYF
TRBJ1-1 | - | TRBD1 | TRBV6-6 | TGTGCCAGCAGTTTTAAGGGACAGGGGGGAACTGAAGCTTTCTTT | CASSFKGQGGTEAFF
TRBJ1-1 | - | TRBD1 | TRBV18 | TGTGCCAGCTCACAATCCAGGGGGACTGAAGCTTTCTTT | CASSQSRGTEAFF
TRBJ1-5 | - | TRBD1 | TRBV7-8 | TGTGCCAGCAGCTTAAGACAGGGATGGGGGTATAGCAATCAGCCCCAGCATTTT | CASSLRQGWGYSNQPQHF
TRBJ1-1 | - | - | TRBV19 | TGTGCCAGTAGTATCCAGAGGTCGAACACTGAAGCTTTCTTT | CASSIQRSNTEAFF
TRBJ2-2 | - | - | TRBV11-1 | TGTGCCAGCAGCCCCATTGGAGGGAATCTAGGTACCGGGGAGCTGTTTTTT | CASSPIGGNLGTGELFF
TRBJ2-1 | - | TRBD2 | TRBV25-1 | TGTGCCAGCCGGGCGGGAGGGCGCGGTGGGCAGTTCTTC | CASRAGGRGGQFF
TRBJ2-5 | - | - | TRBV7-8 | TGTGCCAGCAGCTTGAGGGGGGGCACCAGCCAGAGGAAGACCCAGTACTTC | CASSLRGGTSQRKTQYF
TRBJ2-7 | - | - | TRBV29-1 | TGCAGCGTGGCGGGGCAGGGCAACTACGAGCAGTACTTC | CSVAGQGNYEQYF
TRBJ2-6 | - | TRBD1 | TRBV5-6 | TGTGCCAGCAGCTCCGGGACAGGGTCCTCTGGGGCCAACGTCCTGACTTTC | CASSSGTGSSGANVLTF
TRBJ2-3 | - | TRBD2 | TRBV18 | TGTGCCAGCTCACCACCGGGACTAGCTAGCGCAGATACGCAGTATTTT | CASSPPGLASADTQYF
TRBJ2-3 | - | TRBD2 | TRBV2 | TGTGCCAGCAGTGGGGGGGGACTAGCGGGCACAGATACGCAGTATTTT | CASSGGGLAGTDTQYF
TRBJ2-1 | - | TRBD2 | TRBV10-3 | TGTGCCATCAAAGGGACTAGCGGGAGGTCGGTTGAGCAGTTCTTC | CAIKGTSGRSVEQFF
TRBJ2-5 | - | - | TRBV18 | TGTGCCAGCTCACCAGGCAAAGAGACCCAGTACTTC | CASSPGKETQYF
TRBJ2-2 | - | - | TRBV6-5 | TGTGCCAGCAGGGGCGCCTCCTGGACCGGGGAGCTGTTTTTT | CASRGASWTGELFF
TRBJ2-5 | - | TRBD2 | TRBV30 | TGTGCCTGGACCCCTAGCGGGAGTAAGACCCAGTACTTC | CAWTPSGSKTQYF
TRBJ2-5 | - | TRBD1 | TRBV7-9 | TGTGCCAGCAGCGCAGGGGACAGGGCGGGAGAGACCCAGTACTTC | CASSAGDRAGETQYF
TRBJ2-2 | - | TRBD2 | TRBV6-1 | TGTGCCAGCAGTCACCTGGGGGGGGTGGCCGGGGAGCTGTTTTTT | CASSHLGGVAGELFF
TRBJ2-1 | - | TRBD2 | TRBV7-2 | TGTGCCAGCAGTCCACCGAGCGGGGAGCAGCAGTTCTTC | CASSPPSGEQQFF
TRBJ2-2 | once | TRBD2 | TRBV13 | TGTGCCAGCAGCTTCGGGACTAGAGACGGGGAGCTGTTTTTT | CASSFGTRDGELFF
TRBJ2-3 | - | - | TRBV5-4 | TGTGCCAGCACAGGGCAGGGGGGAATAGATACGCAGTATTTT | CASTGQGGIDTQYF
TRBJ2-1 | - | TRBD2 | TRBV7-9 | TGTGCCAGCAGCTTTGCCGGACTAGCGTTCAACAATGAGCAGTTCTTC | CASSFAGLAFNNEQFF
TRBJ2-7 | - | - | TRBV4-3 | TGCGCCAGCAGCCAAGATAAGGGGGTTATCTACGAGCAGTACTTC | CASSQDKGVIYEQYF
TRBJ2-7 | once | TRBD1 | TRBV30 | TGTGCCTGGACGAGGGACAGACCTTCGGCCGAGCAGTACTTC | CAWTRDRPSAEQYF
TRBJ1-2 | once | - | TRBV30 | TGTGCCTGGAGTAGCACAGGCAGGGCTAACTATGGCTACACCTTC | CAWSSTGRANYGYTF
TRBJ1-1 | - | - | TRBV5-4 | TGTGCCAGCAGCAAGGACAGTCGGAACACTGAAGCTTTCTTT | CASSKDSRNTEAFF